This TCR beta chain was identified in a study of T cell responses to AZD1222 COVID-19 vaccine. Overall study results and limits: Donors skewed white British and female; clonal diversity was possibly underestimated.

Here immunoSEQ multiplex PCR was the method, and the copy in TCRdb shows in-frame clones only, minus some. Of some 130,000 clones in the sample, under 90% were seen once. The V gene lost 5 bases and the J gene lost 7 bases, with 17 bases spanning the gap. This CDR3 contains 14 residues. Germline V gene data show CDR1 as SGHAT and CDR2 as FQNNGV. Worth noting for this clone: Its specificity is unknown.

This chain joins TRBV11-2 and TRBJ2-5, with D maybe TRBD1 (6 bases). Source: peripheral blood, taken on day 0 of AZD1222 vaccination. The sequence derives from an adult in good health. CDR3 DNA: TGTGCCAGCAGCCAACAGAAGGGGGTAGGGACCCAGTACTTC. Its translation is CASSQQKGVGTQYF.